Below, one T cell receptor (beta chain) is given with its context. This sample was taken from a study of blood T cell repertoires in COVID-19. Profiled with immunoSEQ multiplex PCR; TCRdb holds only in-frame clones, not every one. Among about 63,000 clones listed, 74% were seen once. Material: peripheral blood. This TCR was sampled from a woman of 80 years or more with acute or convalescent COVID-19.

The CDR3: CASSFRYDTEAFF. The CDR3 region has the DNA TGCGCCAGCAGCTTTCGGTACGACACTGAAGCTTTCTTT. This chain links TRBV5-1 with TRBJ1-1; no firm D call. Germline CDR1 reads SGHRS; CDR2 reads YFSETQ. Trimming cost V 2 bases and J 3 bases, with 8 bases left between them. This CDR3 contains 13 residues.